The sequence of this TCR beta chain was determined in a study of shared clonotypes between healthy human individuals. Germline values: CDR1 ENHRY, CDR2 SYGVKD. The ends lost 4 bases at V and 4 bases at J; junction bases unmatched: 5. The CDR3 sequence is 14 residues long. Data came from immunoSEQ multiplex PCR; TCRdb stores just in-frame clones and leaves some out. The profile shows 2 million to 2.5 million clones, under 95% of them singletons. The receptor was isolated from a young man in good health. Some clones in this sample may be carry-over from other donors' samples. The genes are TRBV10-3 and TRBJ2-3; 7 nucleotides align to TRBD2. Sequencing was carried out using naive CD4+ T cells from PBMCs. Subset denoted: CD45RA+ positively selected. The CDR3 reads CAISGAGDSDTQYF. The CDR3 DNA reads TGTGCCATCAGTGGGGCGGGAGACTCAGATACGCAGTATTTT.